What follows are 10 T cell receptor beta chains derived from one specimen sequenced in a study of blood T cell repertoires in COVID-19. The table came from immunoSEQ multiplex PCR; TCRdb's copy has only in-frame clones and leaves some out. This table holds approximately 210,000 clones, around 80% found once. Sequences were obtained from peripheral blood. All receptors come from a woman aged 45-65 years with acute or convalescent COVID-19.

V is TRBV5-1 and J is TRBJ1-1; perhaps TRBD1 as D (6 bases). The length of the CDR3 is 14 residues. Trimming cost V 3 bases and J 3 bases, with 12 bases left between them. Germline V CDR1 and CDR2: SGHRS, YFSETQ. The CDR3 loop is CASSSRTADTEAFF. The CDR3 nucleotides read TGCGCCAGCAGCTCTCGGACAGCGGACACTGAAGCTTTCTTT.

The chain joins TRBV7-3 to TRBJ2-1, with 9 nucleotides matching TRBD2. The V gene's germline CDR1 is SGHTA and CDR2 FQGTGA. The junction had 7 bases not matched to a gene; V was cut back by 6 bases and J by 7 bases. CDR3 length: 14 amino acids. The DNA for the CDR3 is TGTGCCAGCAGGGCAGCGGGAGGTGAGAATGAGCAGTTCTTC. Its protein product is CASRAAGGENEQFF.

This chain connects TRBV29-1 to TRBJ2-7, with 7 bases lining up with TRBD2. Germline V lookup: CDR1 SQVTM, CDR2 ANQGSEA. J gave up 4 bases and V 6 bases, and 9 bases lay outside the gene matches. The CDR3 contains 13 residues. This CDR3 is CSVTSLSKYEQYF. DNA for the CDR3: TGCAGCGTGACTAGCCTCTCCAAATACGAGCAGTACTTC.

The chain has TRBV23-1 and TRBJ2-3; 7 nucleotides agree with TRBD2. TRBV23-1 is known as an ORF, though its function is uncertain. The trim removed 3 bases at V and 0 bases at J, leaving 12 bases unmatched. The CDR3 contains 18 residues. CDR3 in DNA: TGCGCCAGCAGTCAGTACCCTCGGGGAGGGACTAGCACAGATACGCAGTATTTT. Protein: CASSQYPRGGTSTDTQYF.

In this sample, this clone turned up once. The CDR3 sequence is CASSQNQGAETQYF. CDR3 bases: TGTGCCAGCAGTCAGAACCAGGGGGCAGAGACCCAGTACTTC. The chain couples TRBV3-1 (or the pseudogene TRBV3-2) to TRBJ2-5, with 8 positions matching TRBD1. The V gene's germline CDR1 is LGHDT and CDR2 YNNKEL (reference sequence). The CDR3 runs to 14 residues. V was clipped by 6 bases and J by 4 bases; unmatched bases: 7.

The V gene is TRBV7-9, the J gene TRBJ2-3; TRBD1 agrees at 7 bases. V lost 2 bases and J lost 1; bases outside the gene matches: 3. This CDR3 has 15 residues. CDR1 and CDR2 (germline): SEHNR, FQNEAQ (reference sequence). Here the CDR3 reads CASSLRDSGTDTQYF. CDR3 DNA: TGTGCCAGCAGCTTACGGGACAGTGGCACAGATACGCAGTATTTT.

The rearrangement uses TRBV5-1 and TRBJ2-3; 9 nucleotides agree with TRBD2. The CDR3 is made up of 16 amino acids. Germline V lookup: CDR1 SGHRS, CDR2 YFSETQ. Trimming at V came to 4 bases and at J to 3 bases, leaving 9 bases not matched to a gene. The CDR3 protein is CASSPFDSGRTDTQYF. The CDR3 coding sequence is TGCGCCAGCAGCCCTTTTGATAGCGGGAGAACAGATACGCAGTATTTT.

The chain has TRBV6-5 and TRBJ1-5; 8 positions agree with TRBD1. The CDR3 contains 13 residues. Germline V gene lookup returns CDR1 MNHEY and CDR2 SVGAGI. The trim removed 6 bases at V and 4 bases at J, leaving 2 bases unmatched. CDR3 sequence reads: CASSRDRNQPQHF. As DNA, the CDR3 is TGTGCCAGCAGCAGGGACAGGAATCAGCCCCAGCATTTT.

This CDR3 reads CASSPTGVGNQPQHF. DNA of the CDR3: TGTGCCAGCTCTCCTACAGGGGTTGGCAATCAGCCCCAGCATTTT. The gene calls are TRBV18 and TRBJ1-5; 7 nucleotides agree with TRBD1. V was pared by 6 bases and J by 2 bases, with 7 bases of the junction left unmatched. CDR1 is KGHSH and CDR2 is LQKENI in the germline V gene. CDR3 size: 15 residues.

CDR3 sequence (DNA): TGTGCCACCAGTGCCGCCACTAGGGTAAATGAGCAGTTCTTC. It encodes CATSAATRVNEQFF. The genes are TRBV24-1 and TRBJ2-1; D might be TRBD2 (5 bases). This CDR3 is 14 amino acids long. Germline V lookup: CDR1 KGHDR, CDR2 SFDVKD. Trimming left V 5 bases short and J 7 bases short, with 14 bases between.